This TCR beta chain was identified during a study of CD8 T cells in ankylosing spondylitis. General study points: It was reported that disease-linked clones were significantly enriched in matched ankylosing spondylitis synovial fluid. A subset of motif variants has previously been described in the synovial fluid and blood of reactive arthritis. Made up of eight or nine highly homologous variants, a TCR beta motif appeared characteristic of ankylosing spondylitis blood. Relatively scarce in peripheral blood, disease-linked clones were CD8+.

Note on this clonotype: Its matching antigen is unknown.

Making use of molecular barcodes, quantitative 5'-RACE generated TCR beta libraries. MiXCR, run by TCRdb on the 5' RACE reads, gives a single entry per CDR3 protein. The table has more than 500,000 distinct CDR3 sequences, roughly 5% seen once. Sequenced material: blood, either unsorted or a sorted T cell fraction (not recorded which). This receptor was identified in a male donor with ankylosing spondylitis.

Here the CDR3 DNA reads TGTGCCAGCTCACCCGGGACAGGGCACTATGGCTACACCTTC. It is translated as CASSPGTGHYGYTF. The chain employs TRBV18 and TRBJ1-2, with 9 bases identical to TRBD1. This CDR3 is 14 amino acids long. Germline assignment: CDR1 KGHSH and CDR2 LQKENI. J was trimmed by 3 bases and V by 3 bases; bases with no gene match: 2.